What follows is one TCR beta chain and its context. Its antigen is unidentified. The library tagged each cDNA molecule with unique molecular identifiers. TCRdb recomputed calls from the RACE reads with MiXCR, one row per CDR3 protein. The sample lists more than 250,000 distinct CDR3 sequences, roughly 8.9% occurring once. The data derive from a study of human T cells and chemical hapten exposure. Study-wide points: Counts of expanded TCRs (at PT1) showed a positive correlation with patch test score. Compared with pre-sensitization or healthy control sets, expanded TCRs clustered more. High-frequency TCRs, those above 1 in 1000, stayed the same after DPC sensitization.

Time point denoted: pre-sensitization, week 0. The treatment here: therapeutic diphenylcyclopropenone sensitization with weekly scalp DPC. The CDR3 is 14 amino acids. Trimming took off 0 bases at V and 4 bases at J, with 9 bases between the two ends. Germline values: CDR1 MNHNS, CDR2 SASEGT. The sample here was whole blood, taken in connection with sensitization to the hapten diphenylcyclopropenone (DPC). The source of this sequence is a middle-aged woman with alopecia areata. Some clones in this sample may be carry-over from other donors' samples. The rearrangement links TRBV6-1 to TRBJ1-1; no firm D call. The CDR3 DNA sequence: TGTGCCAGCAGTGAAGCGCTTAGAGGCACTGAAGCTTTCTTT. Protein product: CASSEALRGTEAFF.